The clone carrying this T cell receptor beta chain was seen more than once but under ten times. Its antigen is currently unknown. Before thyroid surgery, none of the patients had received any treatment. The sample is drawn from a study of metastatic and nonmetastatic thyroid tumors. Study-wide context: It was across blood and tumor or nodule tissue from malignant and benign thyroid patients that repertoires were compared. General study results and limits: The reported finding was significantly higher TCR beta diversity in malignant thyroid tumors relative to benign nodules, in blood and tumor.

In the study's own analysis: In papillary thyroid cancer, a distant-metastasis classifier was built using CDR3 differences across clinicopathological groups. TCRdb reprocessed the PCR reads using MiXCR. These V and J calls rely on TCRdb rather than the paper's analysis. The sample gives 9,500 to 12,000 clones, 27% of which show up once; over 20% is in the top ten. Trimming removed 6 bases from V and 0 bases from J, with 8 bases in between. The germline V gene encodes CDR1 ENHRY and CDR2 SYGVKD. There are 13 residues in the CDR3. This rearrangement joins TRBV10-3 to TRBJ1-1; D perhaps matches TRBD1 (6 bases). The receptor's source is a male donor with papillary thyroid cancer or a benign thyroid nodule (not recorded which). Some clones in this sample may be carry-over from other donors' samples. Sequences were obtained from adjacent normal tissue. Here the CDR3 reads CAISDRMNTEAFF. DNA of the CDR3: TGTGCCATCAGCGACAGGATGAACACTGAAGCTTTCTTT.